This passage covers 25 T cell receptor beta chains from one sample sequenced in a study of Ad26.COV2.S vaccination and SARS-CoV-2 variants. Clones were read by immunoSEQ multiplex PCR, and TCRdb kept only the in-frame ones, dropping some. The data contain 300,000 to 350,000 clones, almost 90% of them singletons. Treatment meaning: around 19 received Ad26.COV2.S at low or high dose, single or two shots; a few received placebo; per-sample allocation not given. Following the first vaccine or placebo injection, samples were taken on day 63. The specimen was peripheral blood, collected in a trial of Ad26.COV2.S vaccine versus placebo. The receptors shown here come from a person between 18 and 65 years old who received the Ad26.COV2.S COVID-19 vaccine or a placebo.

This clone was observed once. The chain recombines TRBV7-9 with TRBJ2-4; D is possibly TRBD1 or TRBD2 (6 bases each). This CDR3 comprises 13 residues. CDR1 is SEHNR, CDR2 FQNEAQ, per germline (reference sequence). The ends were cut back, 5 bases at V and 5 bases at J, with 10 bases in the middle. The CDR3 reads CASSLGGENIQYF. As DNA, the CDR3 is TGTGCCAGCAGCCTGGGGGGCGAAAACATTCAGTACTTC.

This clone has only one observation. The chain joins TRBV5-1 to TRBJ1-1; D is undetermined. This CDR3 comprises 12 residues. The V and J ends lost 1 base and 6 bases respectively, with 7 bases between them. CDR1 is SGHRS, CDR2 YFSETQ, per germline. The CDR3 is CASSLHGSEAFF. The CDR3 DNA sequence: TGCGCCAGCAGCTTGCACGGGTCTGAAGCTTTCTTT.

This clone was recorded only once. V usage is TRBV7-9 and J usage is TRBJ2-7, with TRBD1 identical over 7 bases. With 5 bases clipped from V and 5 bases from J, the junction kept 9 bases outside the gene matches. CDR1 and CDR2 from the germline V gene are SEHNR and FQNEAQ (reference sequence). This CDR3 spans 14 amino acids. The CDR3 is CASSPKTGINEQYF. The CDR3 region has the DNA TGTGCCAGCAGCCCAAAGACAGGGATCAACGAGCAGTACTTC.

CDR3 nucleotide sequence: TGTGCCAGCAGCTTAGCACAACAGGGATATGGCTACACCTTC. It yields the protein CASSLAQQGYGYTF. The chain couples TRBV7-8 to TRBJ1-2, with TRBD1 as a possible D gene (6 bases). Trimming left V 0 bases short and J 5 bases short, with 10 bases between. The germline CDR1 and CDR2 sequences are SGHVS and FQNEAQ. CDR3 size: 14 residues.

V usage is TRBV3-1 (or the pseudogene TRBV3-2) and J usage is TRBJ1-3; D not certain. Germline V gives CDR1 LGHDT, CDR2 YNNKEL (reference sequence). Trimming pared 8 bases from V and 0 bases from J, leaving 14 bases between. The length of the CDR3 is 15 residues. The CDR3 protein is CASAQFVSSGNTIYF. The CDR3 DNA is TGTGCCAGCGCTCAGTTTGTAAGCTCTGGAAACACCATATATTTT.

The genes are TRBV7-2 and TRBJ1-2, with 8 bases lining up with TRBD1. V lost 0 bases, J lost 3 bases, and 3 bases stayed unmatched. This CDR3 has 15 residues. Germline V gene data show CDR1 as SGHTA and CDR2 as FQGNSA. The CDR3 protein is CASSLALTGDYGYTF. The CDR3 bases are TGTGCCAGCAGCTTAGCTTTGACAGGGGACTATGGCTACACCTTC.

The chain recombines TRBV11-3 with TRBJ2-3; 9 nucleotides match TRBD2. The length of the CDR3 is 16 residues. Germline CDR1 SGHNT, CDR2 YENEEA. Losses at the gene ends were 5 bases for V and 6 bases for J; bases not matched to a gene: 12. The CDR3 reads CASSLRFGLASDTQYF. The DNA for the CDR3 is TGTGCCAGCAGCCTACGGTTTGGACTAGCGTCCGATACGCAGTATTTT. The full variable domain, in which reference TRBV11-3 and TRBJ2-3 provide the parts outside the CDR3, is EAGVVQSPRYKIIEKKQPVAFWCNPISGHNTLYWYLQNLGQGPELLIRYENEEAVDDSQLPKDRFSAERLKGVDSTLKIQPAELGDSAVYLCASSLRFGLASDTQYFGPGTRLTVL.

The rearrangement uses TRBV30 and TRBJ2-3, with D perhaps matching TRBD2 (6 bases). This CDR3 contains 15 residues. Per the germline V gene, CDR1 is GTSNPN and CDR2 is SVGIG (reference sequence). V lost 1 base, J lost 4 bases, and 15 bases lay in between. CDR3 amino acids: CAWSGRVGWADTQYF. The DNA of the CDR3 is TGTGCCTGGAGTGGGAGGGTTGGATGGGCAGATACGCAGTATTTT.

The rearrangement uses TRBV5-5 and TRBJ1-2; D not resolved. Germline lookup yields CDR1 SGHKS and CDR2 YYEKEE (reference sequence). The length of the CDR3 is 15 residues. Trimming took 0 bases from V and 0 from J, leaving 9 bases between them. CDR3 protein: CASSLDDTPNYGYTF. The CDR3 nucleotides read TGTGCCAGCAGCTTGGATGACACCCCTAACTATGGCTACACCTTC.

The chain has TRBV7-6 and TRBJ2-3; D is possibly TRBD1 (6 bases). V was cut by 5 bases and J by 5 bases, with 17 bases left in between. Germline CDR1 and CDR2: SGHVS and FNYEAQ. This CDR3 has 15 amino acids. The CDR3 sequence: CASSLTLGQIDTQYF. The CDR3 DNA follows: TGTGCCAGCAGCCTTACCCTTGGACAGATAGATACGCAGTATTTT.

The chain is built from TRBV7-2 and TRBJ2-1; tentatively, D is TRBD2 (7 bases). Germline CDR1 and CDR2: SGHTA and FQGNSA. The CDR3 is 16 amino acids. Between the trimmed V and J ends, which lost 0 bases and 3 bases, there was a span of 12 bases. CDR3 bases: TGTGCCAGCAGCTTAGCAGGGGGGGGGAACTACAATGAGCAGTTCTTC. Residues: CASSLAGGGNYNEQFF.

The V gene is TRBV4-1, the J gene TRBJ1-2, with TRBD1 as a possible D gene (6 bases). The length of the CDR3 is 16 residues. CDR1 and CDR2 (germline): MGHRA, YSYEKL. Trimming removed 0 bases at V and 4 bases at J, with 15 bases between. The CDR3 sequence is CASSQESTGWAYGYTF. The DNA of the CDR3 is TGCGCCAGCAGCCAAGAATCAACAGGGTGGGCCTATGGCTACACCTTC.

The J gene is TRBJ2-3, the V gene TRBV2, with 8 bases aligning to TRBD2. J lost 3 bases, V lost 7 bases, and 3 bases had no gene match. CDR1 and CDR2 (germline): SNHLY, FYNNEI. This CDR3 contains 13 residues. The CDR3 sequence: CASMSGSTDTQYF. The CDR3 nucleotides are TGTGCCAGCATGAGCGGGAGTACAGATACGCAGTATTTT.

The chain is built from TRBV6-6 and TRBJ1-1; the D is unclear. Looked up from germline, CDR1 is MNHNY and CDR2 is SVGAGI (reference sequence). The CDR3 runs to 11 residues. Trimming stripped 4 bases from V and 7 bases from J, with 7 bases between. For the CDR3, the DNA is TGTGCCAGCAGTTTAACAGTTGAAGCTTTCTTT. Residues: CASSLTVEAFF.

This clone showed up just a few times. J is TRBJ1-2 and V is TRBV6-5, with 7 bases fitting TRBD1. The junction had 6 bases not matched to a gene; V was cut back by 4 bases and J by 7 bases. The CDR3 is made up of 13 amino acids. CDR1 is MNHEY and CDR2 is SVGAGI in the germline V gene. The DNA of the CDR3 is TGTGCCAGCAGTTCTTACAGGGGTGGTGGCTACACCTTC. Translation gives CASSSYRGGGYTF.

The genes are TRBV6-2 or TRBV6-3 and TRBJ1-5, with D unclear. The V end was cut by 2 bases, the J end by 2 bases, with 10 bases between. The CDR3 has 15 residues. The V gene's germline CDR1 is MNHEY and CDR2 SVGEGT. The CDR3 region is CASSYAGGGNQPQHF. CDR3 nucleotides: TGTGCCAGCAGTTACGCGGGAGGAGGCAATCAGCCCCAGCATTTT.

This clone came up once. The rearrangement links TRBV4-3 to TRBJ2-7; 10 nucleotides align to TRBD1. V shed 3 bases, J shed 2 bases, and the junction held 4 bases outside the gene matches. In germline, CDR1 is LGHNA, CDR2 YSLEER. The CDR3 length is 15 residues. The CDR3 reads CASSQGQGSAYEQYF. CDR3 bases: TGCGCCAGCAGCCAGGGACAGGGGTCAGCCTACGAGCAGTACTTC.

V usage is TRBV3-1 (or the pseudogene TRBV3-2) and J usage is TRBJ2-7, with 7 bases matching TRBD1. Per the germline V gene, CDR1 is LGHDT and CDR2 is YNNKEL (reference sequence). The ends lost 0 bases at V and 7 bases at J; junction bases unmatched: 12. This CDR3 has 16 residues. In DNA form, the CDR3 reads TGTGCCAGCAGCCAAGATCTGTGGGCAGGGACAGAGGAGCAGTACGTC. Amino acids: CASSQDLWAGTEEQYV.

The chain links TRBV19 to TRBJ1-2; 10 bases are a match to TRBD1. V was clipped by 10 bases and J by 2 bases; unmatched bases: 10. This CDR3 contains 15 residues. Germline values: CDR1 LNHDA, CDR2 SQIVND (reference sequence). CDR3 residues: CATAGQGLTNYGYTF. The CDR3, as DNA: TGTGCCACAGCGGGACAGGGGCTAACAAACTATGGCTACACCTTC.

The chain recombines TRBV11-2 with TRBJ1-1; D unresolved. Germline-derived CDR1 and CDR2 are SGHAT and FQNNGV. V shed 5 bases and J shed 5 bases, with 9 bases lying between them. This CDR3 has 12 amino acids. The CDR3 DNA sequence: TGTGCCAGCAGCCCAGATAATACTGAAGCTTTCTTT. It specifies CASSPDNTEAFF.

The chain carries TRBV12-5 and TRBJ2-5; D tentatively fits TRBD1 or TRBD2 (6 bases each). The germline gives CDR1 LGHNT, CDR2 FRNRAP. Trimming cost V 2 bases and J 7 bases, with 17 bases left between them. The CDR3 contains 15 residues. The CDR3 bases are TGTGCTAGTGGTTTGTCCACAGGGACTCTGGGGACCCAGTACTTC. Encoded protein: CASGLSTGTLGTQYF.

The chain has TRBV11-2 and TRBJ2-3, with 9 bases aligning to TRBD2. V trimming: 3 bases; J trimming: 4 bases; junction bases outside the gene matches: 8. Germline lookup yields CDR1 SGHAT and CDR2 FQNNGV. This CDR3 has 16 residues. The CDR3 DNA is TGTGCCAGCAGCTTGATGGCTAGCGGGGCCCCAGATACGCAGTATTTT. Protein: CASSLMASGAPDTQYF.

The rearrangement uses TRBV5-1 and TRBJ1-5; possible D gene TRBD1, 6 bases. Trimming cost V 0 bases and J 2 bases, with 9 bases left between them. This CDR3 has 15 residues. Germline V lookup: CDR1 SGHRS, CDR2 YFSETQ. CDR3 residues: CASSLGTDGNQPQHF. As DNA, the CDR3 is TGCGCCAGCAGCTTGGGGACAGATGGCAATCAGCCCCAGCATTTT.

The chain has TRBV7-9 and TRBJ1-1; D unclear. This CDR3 has 15 amino acids. Germline loops: CDR1 SEHNR, CDR2 FQNEAQ (reference sequence). V lost 2 bases, J lost 1 base, and 11 bases lay in between. The CDR3 sequence is CASSLISVANTEAFF. The CDR3 DNA reads as TGTGCCAGCAGCTTAATCAGCGTCGCGAACACTGAAGCTTTCTTT.

CDR3 protein: CASRKDYSGNTIYF. The CDR3 DNA is TGTGCCAGCAGGAAGGACTACTCTGGAAACACCATATATTTT. The V call is TRBV6-5, the J call TRBJ1-3; D not certain. Germline V lookup: CDR1 MNHEY, CDR2 SVGAGI. V lost 6 bases and J 0 bases, leaving 9 bases between the germline ends. The CDR3 covers 14 residues.